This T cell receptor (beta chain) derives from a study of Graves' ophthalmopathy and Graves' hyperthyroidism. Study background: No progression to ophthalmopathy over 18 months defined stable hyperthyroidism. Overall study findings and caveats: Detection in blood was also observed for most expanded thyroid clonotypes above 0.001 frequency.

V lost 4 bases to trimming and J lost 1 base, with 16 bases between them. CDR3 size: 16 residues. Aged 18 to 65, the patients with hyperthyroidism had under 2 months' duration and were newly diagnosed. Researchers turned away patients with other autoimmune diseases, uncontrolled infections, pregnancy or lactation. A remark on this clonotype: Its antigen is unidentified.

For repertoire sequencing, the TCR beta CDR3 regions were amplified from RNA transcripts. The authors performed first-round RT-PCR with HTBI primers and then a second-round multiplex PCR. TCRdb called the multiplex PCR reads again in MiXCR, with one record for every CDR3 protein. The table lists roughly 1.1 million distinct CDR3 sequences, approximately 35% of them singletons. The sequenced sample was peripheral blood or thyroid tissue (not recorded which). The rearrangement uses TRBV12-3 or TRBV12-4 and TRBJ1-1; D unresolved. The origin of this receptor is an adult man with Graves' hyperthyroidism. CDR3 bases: TGTGCCAGCAGTTCCCTGACCGAAAGGGAGAACACTGAAGCTTTCTTT. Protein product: CASSSLTERENTEAFF.